This T cell receptor beta chain was sequenced for a study of shared clonotypes between healthy human individuals. Study conclusions and caveats: Between several donors, naive CD4 clonotypes were shared at a level of about 5%.

Data came from immunoSEQ multiplex PCR; TCRdb stores just in-frame clones and leaves some out. The profile shows 1,100,000 or so clones, approximately 80% of them singletons. The V end lost 4 bases, the J end lost 5 bases, and 20 bases lay between the germline ends. From germline, CDR1 is GTSNPN and CDR2 SVGIG (reference sequence). This CDR3 region has 15 residues. On this clone itself: Antigen: not known.

The chain has TRBV30 and TRBJ2-5; possible D gene TRBD2, 6 bases. The receptor's source is a man in his late teens or twenties in good health. Some clones in this sample may be carry-over from other donors' samples. Source material: memory CD4+ T cells from PBMCs. The subset here: CD45RA-negative fraction. The CDR3 reads CAWNLAGRIGETQYF. The CDR3 DNA sequence: TGTGCCTGGAACCTGGCAGGGAGGATTGGGGAGACCCAGTACTTC.